Presented here are 2 T cell receptor beta chains from one specimen sequenced in a study of T cell repertoires in MIS-A myocarditis. Using immunoSEQ multiplex PCR, the repertoire was profiled, and TCRdb retains in-frame clones only, with some absent. Altogether more than 6,000 clones are present, just under 80% being singletons, with the ten largest covering roughly 20%. Sequencing used right inferior lung lobe tissue obtained at autopsy. The receptors shown here come from a man between 18 and 35 years old with fulminant myocarditis from multisystem inflammatory syndrome in adults (MIS-A) after COVID-19.

V and J are TRBV9 and TRBJ1-3; D remains ambiguous. CDR3 length: 14 residues. The germline gives CDR1 SGDLS, CDR2 YYNGEE. V was shortened by 0 bases and J by 4 bases, with 8 bases between the two germline ends. CDR3 nucleotide sequence: TGTGCCAGCAGCGTAGGCCAGATGGGAAACACCATATATTTT. Amino acids: CASSVGQMGNTIYF.

The chain employs TRBV29-1 and TRBJ2-3, with D perhaps matching TRBD2 (7 bases). Per the germline V gene, CDR1 is SQVTM and CDR2 is ANQGSEA. The germline V and J ends were trimmed by 4 bases and 4 bases, with 15 bases remaining between them. The CDR3 runs 14 residues. The DNA of the CDR3 is TGCAGCGTTGGGATTGGGGGGGGCGCAGATACGCAGTATTTT. Its protein is CSVGIGGGADTQYF.